These 32 T cell receptor beta chains share one sample of origin, sequenced in a study of cytomegalovirus exposure and HLA in healthy donors. Assay: immunoSEQ multiplex PCR; the TCRdb copy retains only in-frame clones and omits some. Of around 130,000 clones in the sample, roughly 86% are singletons; the top ten hold 1.4% to 1.5%. The specimen was PBMCs. The receptors shown here come from a man aged 25 to 45 in good health and CMV-seronegative.

The chain links TRBV6-6 to TRBJ2-7; D might be TRBD1 (6 bases). The germline gives CDR1 MNHNY, CDR2 SVGAGI (reference sequence). Trimming shortened V by 4 bases and J by 3 bases, and 13 bases separated the two germline ends. This CDR3 is 14 amino acids long. The CDR3 region has the DNA TGTGCCAGCAGTTTATACAGGGATATCTACGAGCAGTACTTC. Residues: CASSLYRDIYEQYF.

V usage is TRBV7-9 and J usage is TRBJ1-4, with no clear D. Germline V lookup: CDR1 SEHNR, CDR2 FQNEAQ (reference sequence). There are 15 residues in the CDR3. V gave up 5 bases and J gave up 0 bases, with 10 bases separating them. The CDR3 sequence is CASSHSIATNEKLFF. The DNA for the CDR3 is TGTGCCAGCAGCCATTCAATTGCAACTAATGAAAAACTGTTTTTT.

This chain connects TRBV30 to TRBJ2-7, with 8 bases aligning to TRBD1. From germline, CDR1 is GTSNPN and CDR2 SVGIG (reference sequence). The CDR3 consists of 13 residues. Unmatched junction bases numbered 9, after V lost 5 bases and J lost 6 bases. This chain's CDR3 is CAWGVGQGSEQYF. The CDR3 nucleotides are TGTGCCTGGGGCGTAGGACAGGGTAGCGAGCAGTACTTC. The variable domain in full, completed from reference TRBV30 and TRBJ2-7, reads SQTIHQWPATLVQPVGSPLSLECTVEGTSNPNLYWYRQAAGRGLQLLFYSVGIGQISSEVPQNLSASRPQDRQFILSSKKLLLSDSGFYLCAWGVGQGSEQYFGPGTRLTVT.

The CDR3 DNA follows: TGTGCCAGCAGCTCGACTCATACTCGATACTCCTACAATGAGCAGTTCTTC. Amino acid sequence: CASSSTHTRYSYNEQFF. The chain uses TRBV5-6 and TRBJ2-1; D unresolved. V lost 3 bases and J 0 bases, leaving 16 bases between the germline ends. The CDR3 is 17 residues long. Per germline, CDR1 SGHDT and CDR2 YYEEEE.

The chain carries TRBV7-9 and TRBJ2-3; D may be TRBD2 (5 bases). Trimming removed 0 bases from V and 3 bases from J, with 13 bases in between. Germline CDR1 and CDR2: SEHNR and FQNEAQ (reference sequence). The length of the CDR3 is 16 residues. CDR3 amino acids: CASSLALGPGTDTQYF. The CDR3 region has the DNA TGTGCCAGCAGCTTAGCCTTAGGGCCGGGGACAGATACGCAGTATTTT.

About this clone: Other DNA sequences from this sample encode an identical CDR3 as well. The chain uses TRBV7-9 and TRBJ2-7; the D is unclear. The V end was cut by 3 bases, the J end by 0 bases, with 6 bases between. Germline CDR1 reads SEHNR; CDR2 reads FQNEAQ (reference sequence). This CDR3 region has 13 residues. The CDR3 DNA is TGTGCCAGCAGCTTCACAGCCTCCTACGAGCAGTACTTC. It is translated as CASSFTASYEQYF.

In nucleotides, the CDR3 is TGTGCTAGTGGAGAGGACAGTAGGTGGGTCGGGGAGCTGTTTTTT. It codes for CASGEDSRWVGELFF. This chain links TRBV12-5 with TRBJ2-2; possible D gene TRBD1, 6 bases. Trimming left V 6 bases short and J 7 bases short, with 18 bases between. CDR1 is LGHNT and CDR2 is FRNRAP in the germline V gene. The CDR3 has 15 residues.

The V call is TRBV7-2, the J call TRBJ2-5, with unresolved D. CDR1 is SGHTA and CDR2 is FQGNSA in the germline V gene. The CDR3 totals 12 residues. Trimming removed 5 bases at V and 5 bases at J, with 9 bases between. DNA of the CDR3: TGTGCCAGCAGCCCACTTGAGGAGACCCAGTACTTC. It specifies CASSPLEETQYF.

In DNA, the CDR3 is TGTGCCAGCAGCTTAGGAGGGAGTGATGCCTACGAGCAGTACTTC. Translating it yields CASSLGGSDAYEQYF. This chain uses TRBV7-6 with TRBJ2-7, with TRBD2 as a possible D gene (5 bases). The CDR3 extends over 15 amino acids. The V and J ends lost 1 base and 2 bases respectively, with 12 bases between them. The V gene's germline CDR1 is SGHVS and CDR2 FNYEAQ. Full variable domain (rest looked up from reference TRBV7-6 and TRBJ2-7): GAGVSQSPRYKVTKRGQDVALRCDPISGHVSLYWYRQALGQGPEFLTYFNYEAQQDKSGLPNDRFSAERPEGSISTLTIQRTEQRDSAMYRCASSLGGSDAYEQYFGPGTRLTVT.

CDR3 amino acids: CASSLGGAGNEQYF. CDR3 in DNA: TGTGCCAGCAGCTTAGGAGGGGCGGGGAACGAGCAGTACTTC. V gene TRBV7-7 combines with J gene TRBJ2-7; possibly TRBD2 for D (6 bases). The germline V and J ends were trimmed by 1 base and 5 bases, with 12 bases remaining between them. The CDR3 contains 14 residues. CDR1 and CDR2 (germline): SSHAT, FNYEAQ (reference sequence).

This chain links TRBV9 with TRBJ2-1, with 8 positions matching TRBD1. This CDR3 comprises 16 residues. Looked up from germline, CDR1 is SGDLS and CDR2 is YYNGEE. V dropped 0 bases and J dropped 0; count of bases not matched to a gene: 2. CDR3 residues: CASSVAGTGSYNEQFF. CDR3 sequence (DNA): TGTGCCAGCAGCGTAGCCGGGACAGGCTCCTACAATGAGCAGTTCTTC.

V is TRBV5-1 and J is TRBJ1-6; D perhaps matches TRBD1 (5 bases). Germline loops: CDR1 SGHRS, CDR2 YFSETQ. Trimming stripped 0 bases from V and 10 bases from J, with 14 bases between. The CDR3 loop spans 15 amino acids. CDR3 in amino acids: CASSLEGQGRSPLHF. In DNA, the CDR3 is TGCGCCAGCAGCTTGGAGGGGCAGGGCCGGTCACCCCTCCACTTT.

The gene calls are TRBV23-1 and TRBJ1-2; D is perhaps TRBD1 (6 bases). TRBV23-1 counts as an open reading frame of uncertain function. The V end lost 3 bases, the J end lost 4 bases, and 12 bases lay between the germline ends. CDR3 length: 14 residues. CDR3 amino acids: CASSQPLQGYGYTF. Here the CDR3 DNA reads TGCGCCAGCAGTCAGCCGCTACAGGGCTATGGCTACACCTTC.

The rearrangement links TRBV5-4 to TRBJ2-7; TRBD2 agrees at 12 bases. The J segment lost 5 bases and the V segment lost 3 bases, leaving 6 bases of the junction unmatched. This CDR3 has 15 amino acids. In germline, CDR1 is SGHNT, CDR2 YYREEE (reference sequence). This CDR3 is CASSYLAGGLDEQYF. The CDR3 DNA is TGTGCCAGCAGCTACCTAGCGGGAGGGCTTGACGAGCAGTACTTC.

The chain links TRBV2 to TRBJ2-7; D not certain. V was shortened by 8 bases and J by 5 bases, with 13 bases between the two germline ends. Germline V gives CDR1 SNHLY, CDR2 FYNNEI. The CDR3 runs 12 residues. The CDR3 coding sequence is TGTGCCAGCGGCCCCACCCCACACGAGCAGTACTTC. It yields the protein CASGPTPHEQYF.

To note about this clone: A read error may account for a junction end that differs from germline. The CDR3 spells CASSPGGTPLNPNF. The DNA of the CDR3 is TGTGCCAGCTCACCTGGGGGGACTCCCCTTAACCCTAACTTC. This chain joins TRBV18 and TRBJ2-5; tentatively, D is TRBD2 (6 bases). This CDR3 has 14 amino acids. Germline V gene sequence: CDR1 KGHSH, CDR2 LQKENI.

The chain links TRBV4-1 to TRBJ1-1; tentative D call: TRBD1 (5 bases). The CDR3 runs 14 residues. The V end was cut by 1 base, the J end by 6 bases, with 12 bases between. Germline V gives CDR1 MGHRA, CDR2 YSYEKL. This CDR3 reads CASSQGSGVAEAFF. CDR3 DNA sequence: TGCGCCAGCAGCCAAGGGTCGGGGGTCGCTGAAGCTTTCTTT.

This clone was counted once. The chain combines TRBV4-3 with TRBJ2-7; no clear D. The CDR3 totals 11 residues. Trimming pared 8 bases from V and 4 bases from J, leaving 9 bases between. Germline V gives CDR1 LGHNA, CDR2 YSLEER. The DNA for the CDR3 is TGCGCCAGCGCCTTCGAGTACGAGCAGTACTTC. Protein sequence: CASAFEYEQYF.

This clone was observed a few times. The V call is TRBV2, the J call TRBJ1-5; TRBD1 is a possible D gene (6 bases). Germline CDR1 SNHLY, CDR2 FYNNEI. CDR3 size: 12 residues. Trimming took 6 bases from V and 5 from J, leaving 8 bases between them. CDR3 protein: CASRGADQPQHF. The DNA for the CDR3 is TGTGCCAGCAGGGGGGCGGATCAGCCCCAGCATTTT.

This clone was recorded only once. The J gene is TRBJ2-5, the V gene TRBV19; a weak D match, TRBD2 (6 bases). The V and J ends lost 5 bases and 4 bases respectively, with 11 bases between them. From germline, CDR1 is LNHDA and CDR2 SQIVND (reference sequence). The CDR3 extends over 13 amino acids. CDR3 loop: CASSPPGGETQYF. Here the CDR3 DNA reads TGTGCCAGTAGTCCTCCCGGGGGAGAGACCCAGTACTTC. Supplemented by reference TRBV19 and TRBJ2-5, the full variable domain reads DGGITQSPKYLFRKEGQNVTLSCEQNLNHDAMYWYRQDPGQGLRLIYYSQIVNDFQKGDIAEGYSVSREKKESFPLTVTSAQKNPTAFYLCASSPPGGETQYFGPGTRLLVL.

The chain employs TRBV7-2 and TRBJ1-2, with 9 bases matching TRBD1. The CDR3 consists of 13 residues. Trimming cost V 2 bases and J 7 bases; bases outside gene matches: 2. Germline V CDR1 and CDR2: SGHTA, FQGNSA. The chain's CDR3 is CASSLRQGGGYTF. For the CDR3, the DNA is TGTGCCAGCAGCTTAAGACAGGGGGGTGGCTACACCTTC.

This rearrangement joins TRBV2 to TRBJ1-1; 12 nucleotides line up with TRBD1. J lost 3 bases, V lost 6 bases, and 20 bases had no gene match. This CDR3 region has 20 residues. Germline CDR1 and CDR2: SNHLY and FYNNEI. The CDR3 DNA reads TGTGCCAGCAGAGCCCGGTTCCCTGGGACAGGGGGCGAATTGTACACTGAAGCTTTCTTT. This sequence encodes CASRARFPGTGGELYTEAFF.

This chain connects TRBV19 to TRBJ1-1; 9 positions agree with TRBD1. After removal of 10 bases from V and 3 bases from J, the junction contained 9 bases not matched to a gene. The CDR3 contains 14 residues. CDR1 is LNHDA, CDR2 SQIVND, per germline (reference sequence). The CDR3 reads CAIKDRGKDTEAFF. CDR3 nucleotide sequence: TGTGCCATTAAGGACAGGGGCAAAGACACTGAAGCTTTCTTT.

This clone showed up just once. The V and J genes are TRBV7-8 and TRBJ2-1; 11 bases line up with TRBD2. CDR3 length equals 17 residues. Germline trimming cut 2 bases from V and 6 bases from J; bases unmatched to any gene: 9. Germline V lookup: CDR1 SGHVS, CDR2 FQNEAQ. Here the CDR3 reads CASSLFLSGTSGNEQFF. The DNA of the CDR3 is TGTGCCAGCAGCTTATTTCTCTCCGGGACTAGCGGCAATGAGCAGTTCTTC.

The genes are TRBV5-6 and TRBJ2-7, with 9 positions matching TRBD1. The CDR3 runs to 16 residues. Per the germline V gene, CDR1 is SGHDT and CDR2 is YYEEEE. V trimming: 2 bases; J trimming: 2 bases; junction bases outside the gene matches: 8. CDR3 sequence reads: CASSFLVWTGAYEQYF. In DNA, the CDR3 is TGTGCCAGCAGCTTCCTGGTTTGGACAGGGGCCTACGAGCAGTACTTC.

The chain combines TRBV29-1 with TRBJ1-2; 7 bases match TRBD1. CDR1 is SQVTM, CDR2 ANQGSEA, per germline. This CDR3 is built from 14 residues. J was trimmed by 3 bases and V by 5 bases; bases with no gene match: 9. CDR3 region: CSVQLQGFDYGYTF. In DNA form, the CDR3 reads TGCAGCGTTCAACTACAGGGGTTTGACTATGGCTACACCTTC.

V and J are TRBV5-1 and TRBJ1-2; 10 bases align to TRBD1. From germline, CDR1 is SGHRS and CDR2 YFSETQ. There are 15 residues in the CDR3. The V gene end was trimmed by 0 bases and the J gene end by 4 bases; junction bases not matched to a gene: 3. The CDR3 bases are TGCGCCAGCAGCTTGGTTGGACAGGGGGGCTATGGCTACACCTTC. This translates into CASSLVGQGGYGYTF. Filled out from reference TRBV5-1 and TRBJ1-2, the complete variable domain reads KAGVTQTPRYLIKTRGQQVTLSCSPISGHRSVSWYQQTPGQGLQFLFEYFSETQRNKGNFPGRFSGRQFSNSRSEMNVSTLELGDSALYLCASSLVGQGGYGYTFGSGTRLTVV.

This rearrangement joins TRBV25-1 to TRBJ1-4; TRBD1 matches 8 bases. There are 14 residues in the CDR3. Germline CDR1 and CDR2: MGHDK and SYGVNS. V lost 8 bases, J lost 8 bases, and 10 bases stayed unmatched. The DNA of the CDR3 is TGTGCCAGCGCCCCAGGGGGCGAGGTGGAAAAACTGTTTTTT. Amino acids: CASAPGGEVEKLFF.

The V gene is TRBV19, the J gene TRBJ2-1; maybe TRBD2 (5 bases). The V end lost 7 bases, the J end lost 2 bases, and 15 bases lay between the germline ends. Germline values: CDR1 LNHDA, CDR2 SQIVND (reference sequence). The CDR3 spans 15 residues. CDR3 sequence (DNA): TGTGCCAGTACCCTCGATGGAGGCCCCTACAATGAGCAGTTCTTC. It translates to CASTLDGGPYNEQFF.

The DNA of the CDR3 is TGTGCCAGCAGCTTAGTCCAGGGCCCCCTCCACTTT. Translated, it gives CASSLVQGPLHF. The rearrangement links TRBV7-2 to TRBJ1-6; D is possibly TRBD1 (5 bases). Deletions cut 1 base from V and 13 bases from J, with 8 bases between. The CDR3 totals 12 residues. The V gene's germline CDR1 is SGHTA and CDR2 FQGNSA.

The rearrangement joins TRBV5-1 to TRBJ1-2, with 8 bases that match TRBD1. This CDR3 has 14 amino acids. CDR1 is SGHRS, CDR2 YFSETQ, per germline. Losses at the gene ends were 2 bases for V and 12 bases for J; bases not matched to a gene: 12. CDR3 region: CASSLDGQGLGDTF. CDR3 DNA sequence: TGCGCCAGCAGCTTAGATGGACAGGGTCTAGGGGACACCTTC.

The CDR3 spells CSVEDFLAREQYF. CDR3 nucleotides: TGCAGCGTTGAAGATTTTCTAGCACGCGAGCAGTACTTC. The chain recombines TRBV29-1 with TRBJ2-7; TRBD2 is a possible D gene (5 bases). Germline V gene data show CDR1 as SQVTM and CDR2 as ANQGSEA. CDR3 length equals 13 residues. V lost 0 bases and J lost 6, with 12 bases in between.